These 16 T cell receptor beta chains came from one sample sequenced in a study of blood T cell repertoires in COVID-19. Libraries were prepared by immunoSEQ multiplex PCR; TCRdb keeps only in-frame clonotypes and omits some of them. The sample carries a few hundred thousand clones, roughly 87% recorded once. Sequencing input: peripheral blood. These receptors were taken from a man aged 35-49 years with active or convalescent COVID-19.

In nucleotides, the CDR3 is TGTGCCAGCAGCCAAGATGTCAAGTGGCTGTTCTTC. Translating it yields CASSQDVKWLFF. This rearrangement joins TRBV3-1 (or the pseudogene TRBV3-2) to TRBJ2-1; D gene uncertain. Germline values: CDR1 LGHDT, CDR2 YNNKEL (reference sequence). Trimming removed 0 bases at V and 15 bases at J, with 12 bases between. The CDR3 totals 12 residues.

V gene TRBV28 combines with J gene TRBJ2-3; 9 nucleotides match TRBD2. Trimming at V came to 7 bases and at J to 0 bases, leaving 20 bases not matched to a gene. The CDR3 runs to 20 residues. In germline, CDR1 is MDHEN, CDR2 SYDVKM. The CDR3 DNA reads as TGTGCCAGCATCGAGAGGGGGCTGGCGGGAGGGCCCATGAGCACAGATACGCAGTATTTT. Translated: CASIERGLAGGPMSTDTQYF.

This chain uses TRBV11-2 with TRBJ1-4, with a possible D match to TRBD1 (6 bases). CDR1 is SGHAT and CDR2 is FQNNGV in the germline V gene. There are 16 residues in the CDR3. V was shortened by 0 bases and J by 7 bases, with 15 bases between the two germline ends. CDR3: CASSLDLGGAGEKLFF. In nucleotides, the CDR3 is TGTGCCAGCAGCTTAGATCTGGGGGGGGCCGGTGAAAAACTGTTTTTT. The full variable domain, completed using reference TRBV11-2 and TRBJ1-4, is EAGVAQSPRYKIIEKRQSVAFWCNPISGHATLYWYQQILGQGPKLLIQFQNNGVVDDSQLPKDRFSAERLKGVDSTLKIQPAKLEDSAVYLCASSLDLGGAGEKLFFGSGTQLSVL.

The rearrangement uses TRBV12-5 and TRBJ1-1; no clear D gene. Germline V gene sequence: CDR1 LGHNT, CDR2 FRNRAP. The germline V and J ends were trimmed by 5 bases and 0 bases, with 13 bases remaining between them. The CDR3 extends over 15 amino acids. The CDR3 region has the DNA TGTGCTAGTGGTGCGAACCCTGAGATGAACACTGAAGCTTTCTTT. Protein product: CASGANPEMNTEAFF.

This chain joins TRBV11-1 and TRBJ2-2; D is uncertain. Trimming pared 4 bases from V and 3 bases from J, leaving 6 bases between. CDR3 length equals 13 residues. Germline V gene lookup returns CDR1 SGHAT and CDR2 FQDESV (reference sequence). CDR3 protein: CASSWAYTGELFF. CDR3 DNA: TGTGCCAGCAGCTGGGCCTACACCGGGGAGCTGTTTTTT.

The chain joins TRBV28 to TRBJ2-7; D is possibly TRBD2 (5 bases). The CDR3 runs 13 residues. V was trimmed by 7 bases and J by 7 bases, leaving 17 bases between them. Germline loops: CDR1 MDHEN, CDR2 SYDVKM. The CDR3 nucleotides are TGTGCCAGCACCCTCGGAGGAGCTGGGGAGCAGTACTTC. As protein: CASTLGGAGEQYF.

The chain couples TRBV12-3 or TRBV12-4 to TRBJ2-7, with a tentative D call TRBD2 (6 bases). The CDR3 is 12 residues long. Trimming removed 6 bases from V and 7 bases from J, with 13 bases in between. CDR3 sequence: CASRPYGGEQYF. CDR3 coding DNA: TGTGCCAGCAGGCCCTATGGGGGGGAGCAGTACTTC.

This clone was detected only once. The rearrangement uses TRBV18 and TRBJ1-3; 10 bases align to TRBD1. The CDR3 totals 15 residues. With V trimmed by 4 bases and J by 8 bases, 8 bases remained unmatched. CDR1 is KGHSH, CDR2 LQKENI, per germline. The CDR3 here is CASSQSRTGGDTIYF. The DNA of the CDR3 is TGTGCCAGCTCACAATCCAGGACAGGGGGTGACACCATATATTTT.

This chain uses TRBV19 with TRBJ1-5; the match to TRBD1 covers 8 bases. The CDR3 covers 16 residues. The V segment lost 5 bases and the J segment 7 bases; nucleotides outside the gene matches: 13. Per the germline V gene, CDR1 is LNHDA and CDR2 is SQIVND (reference sequence). CDR3 protein: CASSWQGAVVGQPQHF. CDR3 nucleotide sequence: TGTGCCAGTAGTTGGCAGGGGGCAGTCGTCGGGCAGCCCCAGCATTTT.

In this sample, this clone turned up a few times. The chain recombines TRBV5-1 with TRBJ2-7; 12 nucleotides match TRBD2. V gave up 6 bases and J gave up 5 bases; unmatched junction bases: 3. The CDR3 extends over 13 amino acids. Germline CDR1 is SGHRS and CDR2 is YFSETQ. CDR3 loop: CASTLAGGDEQYF. The CDR3 DNA reads as TGCGCCAGCACACTAGCGGGAGGTGACGAGCAGTACTTC.

The chain combines TRBV7-3 with TRBJ2-7; TRBD1 is a possible D gene (5 bases). V lost 5 bases and J lost 1, with 12 bases in between. Germline CDR1 reads SGHTA; CDR2 reads FQGTGA. The CDR3 is 14 residues long. CDR3 nucleotides: TGTGCCAGCAGCGCTGGGGCCTCGTCCTACGAGCAGTACTTC. This translates into CASSAGASSYEQYF.

V gene TRBV6-2 or TRBV6-3 combines with J gene TRBJ1-5; D might be TRBD1 (5 bases). The CDR3 covers 15 residues. Germline CDR1 reads MNHEY; CDR2 reads SVGEGT. Trimming took off 5 bases at V and 3 bases at J, with 14 bases between the two ends. The CDR3 DNA is TGTGCCAGCAGTGACCGGGGGGGAGTCAATCAGCCCCAGCATTTT. Its protein is CASSDRGGVNQPQHF.

This chain links TRBV5-1 with TRBJ2-7; no reliable D call. Germline assignment: CDR1 SGHRS and CDR2 YFSETQ. CDR3 length: 16 residues. V was pared by 0 bases and J by 2 bases, with 15 bases between. This CDR3 reads CASSLASMPGTYEQYF. The DNA for the CDR3 is TGCGCCAGCAGCTTGGCGTCAATGCCAGGCACCTACGAGCAGTACTTC.

This chain uses TRBV11-2 with TRBJ2-3; 9 bases map to TRBD2. The CDR3 spans 14 residues. Trimming took 0 bases from V and 10 from J; bases not matched to a gene: 5. The germline gives CDR1 SGHAT, CDR2 FQNNGV. The CDR3 protein is CASSLDRGGRAQYF. In DNA, the CDR3 is TGTGCCAGCAGCTTAGATCGAGGCGGGAGGGCGCAGTATTTT. Full variable domain (remainder filled in from reference TRBV11-2 and TRBJ2-3): EAGVAQSPRYKIIEKRQSVAFWCNPISGHATLYWYQQILGQGPKLLIQFQNNGVVDDSQLPKDRFSAERLKGVDSTLKIQPAKLEDSAVYLCASSLDRGGRAQYFGPGTRLTVL.

The J gene is TRBJ1-1, the V gene TRBV19; D may be TRBD1 (5 bases). Germline-derived CDR1 and CDR2 are LNHDA and SQIVND (reference sequence). Trimming left V 5 bases short and J 0 bases short, with 16 bases between. The CDR3 is made up of 16 amino acids. The chain's CDR3 is CASSLGGDPMNTEAFF. CDR3 in DNA: TGTGCCAGTAGTCTCGGGGGGGATCCCATGAACACTGAAGCTTTCTTT. Looking up the rest from reference TRBV19 and TRBJ1-1 gives the full variable domain: DGGITQSPKYLFRKEGQNVTLSCEQNLNHDAMYWYRQDPGQGLRLIYYSQIVNDFQKGDIAEGYSVSREKKESFPLTVTSAQKNPTAFYLCASSLGGDPMNTEAFFGQGTRLTVV.

The chain combines TRBV4-1 with TRBJ2-1, with 9 nucleotides matching TRBD2. This CDR3 has 18 amino acids. Germline-derived CDR1 and CDR2 are MGHRA and YSYEKL. J gave up 5 bases and V 0 bases, and 11 bases lay outside the gene matches. CDR3 DNA sequence: TGCGCCAGCAGCCAAGAGGGGTCTTGGGTAGCGGGAGACAATGAGCAGTTCTTC. It encodes CASSQEGSWVAGDNEQFF.